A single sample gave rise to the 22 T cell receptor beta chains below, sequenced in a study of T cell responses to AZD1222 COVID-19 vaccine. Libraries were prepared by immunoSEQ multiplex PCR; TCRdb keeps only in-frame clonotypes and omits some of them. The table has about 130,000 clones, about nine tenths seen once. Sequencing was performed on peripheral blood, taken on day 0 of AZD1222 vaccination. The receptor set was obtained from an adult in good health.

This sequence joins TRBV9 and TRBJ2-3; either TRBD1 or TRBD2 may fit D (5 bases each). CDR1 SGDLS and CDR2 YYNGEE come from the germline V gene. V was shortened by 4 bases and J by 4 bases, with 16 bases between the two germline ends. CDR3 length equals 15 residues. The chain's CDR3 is CASSPRDGYSDTQYF. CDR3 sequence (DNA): TGTGCCAGCAGCCCACGGGACGGGTATTCAGATACGCAGTATTTT.

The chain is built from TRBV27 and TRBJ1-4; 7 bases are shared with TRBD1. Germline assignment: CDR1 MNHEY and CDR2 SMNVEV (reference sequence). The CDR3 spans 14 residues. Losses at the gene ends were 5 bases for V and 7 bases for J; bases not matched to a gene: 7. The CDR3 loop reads CASSKGANPEKLFF. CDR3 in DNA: TGTGCCAGCAGTAAGGGGGCGAACCCTGAAAAACTGTTTTTT.

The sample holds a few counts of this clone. The CDR3 coding sequence is TGTGCCAGCAGTCCGCAGGGAGGATACAATCAGCCCCAGCATTTT. Its translation is CASSPQGGYNQPQHF. The chain employs TRBV6-2 or TRBV6-3 and TRBJ1-5; maybe TRBD1 (5 bases). The germline V gene encodes CDR1 MNHEY and CDR2 SVGEGT. This CDR3 comprises 15 residues. Trimming pared 5 bases from V and 3 bases from J, leaving 14 bases between.

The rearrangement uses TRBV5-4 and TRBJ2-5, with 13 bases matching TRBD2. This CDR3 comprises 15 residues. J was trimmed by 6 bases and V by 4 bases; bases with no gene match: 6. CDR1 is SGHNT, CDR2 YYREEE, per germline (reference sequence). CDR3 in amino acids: CASSTSGGAPKTQYF. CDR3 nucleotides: TGTGCCAGCAGCACTAGCGGGGGGGCGCCTAAGACCCAGTACTTC.

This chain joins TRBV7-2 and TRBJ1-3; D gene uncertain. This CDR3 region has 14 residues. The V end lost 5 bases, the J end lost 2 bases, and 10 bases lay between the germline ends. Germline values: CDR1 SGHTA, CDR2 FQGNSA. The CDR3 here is CASSLRTAGNTIYF. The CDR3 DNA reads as TGTGCCAGCAGCCTCCGGACGGCTGGAAACACCATATATTTT.

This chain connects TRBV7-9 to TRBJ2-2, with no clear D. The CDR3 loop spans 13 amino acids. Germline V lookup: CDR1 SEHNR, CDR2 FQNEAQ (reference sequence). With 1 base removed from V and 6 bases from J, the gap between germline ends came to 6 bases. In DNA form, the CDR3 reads TGTGCCAGCAGCTTAGGTGTACCCGGGGAGCTGTTTTTT. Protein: CASSLGVPGELFF.

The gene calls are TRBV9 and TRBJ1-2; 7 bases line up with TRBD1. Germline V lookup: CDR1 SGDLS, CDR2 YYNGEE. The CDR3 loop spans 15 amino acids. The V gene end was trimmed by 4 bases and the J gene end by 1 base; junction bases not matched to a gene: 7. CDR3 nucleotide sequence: TGTGCCAGCAGCCGGCGACAGGGCCTTAACTATGGCTACACCTTC. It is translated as CASSRRQGLNYGYTF.

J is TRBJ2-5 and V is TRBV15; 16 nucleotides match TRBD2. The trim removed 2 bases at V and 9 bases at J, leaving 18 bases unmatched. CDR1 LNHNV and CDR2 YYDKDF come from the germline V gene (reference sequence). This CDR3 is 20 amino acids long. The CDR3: CATSRSKLGLAGGDLWSQYF. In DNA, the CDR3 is TGTGCCACCAGCAGATCTAAGCTGGGACTAGCGGGGGGGGATTTATGGTCCCAGTACTTC.

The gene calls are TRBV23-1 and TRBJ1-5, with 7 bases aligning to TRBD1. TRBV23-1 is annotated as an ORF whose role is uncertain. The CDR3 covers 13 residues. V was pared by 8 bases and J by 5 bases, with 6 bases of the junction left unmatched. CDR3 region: CASARQGDQPQHF. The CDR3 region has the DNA TGCGCCAGCGCGCGACAGGGCGATCAGCCCCAGCATTTT.

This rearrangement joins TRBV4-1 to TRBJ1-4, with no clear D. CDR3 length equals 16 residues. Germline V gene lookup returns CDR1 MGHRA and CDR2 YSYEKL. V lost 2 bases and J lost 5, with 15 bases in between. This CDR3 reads CASSQIRTRLNEKLFF. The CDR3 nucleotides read TGCGCCAGCAGCCAAATAAGGACGCGGCTCAATGAAAAACTGTTTTTT.

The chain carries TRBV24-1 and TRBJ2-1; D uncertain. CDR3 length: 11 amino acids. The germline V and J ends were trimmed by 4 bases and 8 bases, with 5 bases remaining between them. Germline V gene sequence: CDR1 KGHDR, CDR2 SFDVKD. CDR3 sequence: CATSERYEQFF. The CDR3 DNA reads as TGTGCCACCAGTGAAAGATATGAGCAGTTCTTC.

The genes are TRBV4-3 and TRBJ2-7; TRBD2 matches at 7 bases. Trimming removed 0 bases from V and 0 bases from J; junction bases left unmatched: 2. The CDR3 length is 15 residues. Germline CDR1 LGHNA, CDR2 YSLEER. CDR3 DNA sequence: TGCGCCAGCAGCCAAGAGAGCGGGGTCTCCTACGAGCAGTACTTC. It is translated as CASSQESGVSYEQYF.

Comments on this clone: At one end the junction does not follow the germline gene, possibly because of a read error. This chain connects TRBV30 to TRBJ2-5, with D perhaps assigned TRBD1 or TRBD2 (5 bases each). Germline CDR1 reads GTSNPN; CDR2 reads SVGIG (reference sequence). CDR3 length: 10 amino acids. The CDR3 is CAYGTGTLHF. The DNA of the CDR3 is TGTGCCTACGGCACCGGGACGCTCCACTTC.

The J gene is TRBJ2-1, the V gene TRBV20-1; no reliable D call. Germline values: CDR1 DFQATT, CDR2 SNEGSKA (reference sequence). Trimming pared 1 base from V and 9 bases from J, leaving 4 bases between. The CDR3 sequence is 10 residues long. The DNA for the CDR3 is TGCAGTGCTAGAGCGAGTGAGCAGTTCTTC. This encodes CSARASEQFF.

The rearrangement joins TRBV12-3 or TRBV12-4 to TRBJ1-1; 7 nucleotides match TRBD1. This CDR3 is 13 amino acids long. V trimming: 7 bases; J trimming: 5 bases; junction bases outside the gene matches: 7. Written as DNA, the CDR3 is TGTGCCAGCACCCTCGAACAGGGGACTGAAGCTTTCTTT. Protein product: CASTLEQGTEAFF.

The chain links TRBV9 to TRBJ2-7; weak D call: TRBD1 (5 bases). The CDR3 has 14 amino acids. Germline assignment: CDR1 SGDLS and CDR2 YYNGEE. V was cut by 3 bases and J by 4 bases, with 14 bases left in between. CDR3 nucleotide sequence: TGTGCCAGCAGCGCCCTCCAGGGTTGGTACGAGCAGTACTTC. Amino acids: CASSALQGWYEQYF.

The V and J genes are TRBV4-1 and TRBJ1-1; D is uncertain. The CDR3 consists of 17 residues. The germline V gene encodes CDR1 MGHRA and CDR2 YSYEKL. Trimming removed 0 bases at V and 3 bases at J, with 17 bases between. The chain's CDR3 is CASSQDYRREGHTEAFF. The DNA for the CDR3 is TGCGCCAGCAGCCAAGATTATAGGAGGGAAGGGCACACTGAAGCTTTCTTT.

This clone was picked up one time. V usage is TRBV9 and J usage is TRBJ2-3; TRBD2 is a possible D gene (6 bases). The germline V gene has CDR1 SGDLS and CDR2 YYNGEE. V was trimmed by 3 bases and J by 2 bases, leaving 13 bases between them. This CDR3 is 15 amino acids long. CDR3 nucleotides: TGTGCCAGCAGCGCGACTAGAAAGTTCACAGATACGCAGTATTTT. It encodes CASSATRKFTDTQYF.

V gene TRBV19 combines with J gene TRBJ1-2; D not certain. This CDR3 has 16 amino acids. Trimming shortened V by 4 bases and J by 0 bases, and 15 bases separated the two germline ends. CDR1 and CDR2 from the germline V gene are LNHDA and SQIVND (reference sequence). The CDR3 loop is CASSTRRGNPNYGYTF. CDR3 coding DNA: TGTGCCAGTAGTACTCGGAGAGGAAATCCTAACTATGGCTACACCTTC.

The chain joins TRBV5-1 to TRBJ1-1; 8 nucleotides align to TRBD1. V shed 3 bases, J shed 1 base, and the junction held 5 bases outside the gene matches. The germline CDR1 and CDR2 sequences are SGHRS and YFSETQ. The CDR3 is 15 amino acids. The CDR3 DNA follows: TGCGCCAGCAGCTCCGGACAGGGTTGGAACACTGAAGCTTTCTTT. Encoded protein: CASSSGQGWNTEAFF.

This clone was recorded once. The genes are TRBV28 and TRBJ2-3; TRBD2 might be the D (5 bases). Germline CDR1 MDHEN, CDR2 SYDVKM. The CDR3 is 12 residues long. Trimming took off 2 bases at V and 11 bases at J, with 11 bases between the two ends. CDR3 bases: TGTGCCAGCAGTTTACCTTGGGCGGGGCAGTATTTT. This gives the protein CASSLPWAGQYF.

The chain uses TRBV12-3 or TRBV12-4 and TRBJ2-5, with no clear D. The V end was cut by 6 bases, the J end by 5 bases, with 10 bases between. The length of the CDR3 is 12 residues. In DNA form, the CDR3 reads TGTGCCAGCAGCAAAATAGGGGAGACCCAGTACTTC. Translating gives CASSKIGETQYF.